This TCR beta chain was recorded in a study of T cells in tumors after PD-1 blockade. Study overall: Prior checkpoint blockade, systemic immunosuppressant use, or anti-cancer therapy within 4 weeks excluded patients. Treatment was either pembrolizumab 200 mg every 3 weeks or cemiplimab 350 mg every 2 weeks. Daily vismodegib 150 mg continued in a subset of anti-PD-1-treated patients.

TCRdb keeps only in-frame clones here, not all; method: immunoSEQ multiplex PCR. The sample consists of roughly 50,000 clones, roughly 80% of them appearing once. V dropped 2 bases and J dropped 6; count of bases not matched to a gene: 13. CDR1 is LGHNT and CDR2 is FRNRAP in the germline V gene. The CDR3 is 16 amino acids. The material sequenced was PBMCs, taken before anti-PD-1 treatment. The clonotype originates from a human donor with basal cell carcinoma. The gene calls are TRBV12-5 and TRBJ2-7; 7 nucleotides match TRBD2. The CDR3, as DNA: TGTGCTAGTGGTTTGAATATACTCGGACCGGGGGGCGAGCAGTACTTC. It codes for CASGLNILGPGGEQYF.